A selection of T cell receptor beta chains follows, all from one sample in a study of blood T cell repertoires in COVID-19. Clones were sequenced by immunoSEQ multiplex PCR, and TCRdb holds only the in-frame ones, with some missing. The table lists 55,000 to 75,000 clones, around 87% of them singletons, with 6.5% to 8% in the top ten. The sequencing input was peripheral blood. Receptors originate from a human donor with active COVID-19. The donor label of this sample is uncertain. CDR3s include the opening cysteine and the closing phenylalanine or tryptophan. D genes are given only for firm matches. The listing skips clone size in some rows; elsewhere it reads once, few, many or a size class.

V: TRBV2; J: TRBJ1-1; D: TRBD1; size: few; DNA: TGTGCCAGCCAGGGACAGGGGCTCACTGAAGCTTTCTTT; CDR3: CASQGQGLTEAFF
V: TRBV7-9; J: TRBJ1-3; D: -; size: -; DNA: TGTGCCAGCAGCTTACGGGGGGCGGGAGGAAACACCATATATTTT; CDR3: CASSLRGAGGNTIYF
V: TRBV4-1; J: TRBJ1-5; D: -; size: -; DNA: TGCGCCAGCAGCCAAGAGGTGCCGGACATACTAAGCAATCAGCCCCAGCATTTT; CDR3: CASSQEVPDILSNQPQHF
V: TRBV3-1/TRBV3-2; J: TRBJ2-5; D: -; size: -; DNA: TGTGCCAGCAGCCAAAACCTGGCAGGGTTGGGGTTACAGTACTTC; CDR3: CASSQNLAGLGLQYF
V: TRBV5-4; J: TRBJ2-2; D: -; size: -; DNA: TGTGCCAGCAGCTCGACTAGTGCCGGGGAGCTGTTTTTT; CDR3: CASSSTSAGELFF
V: TRBV7-3; J: TRBJ2-7; D: TRBD2; size: -; DNA: TGTGCCAGCAGCCCAGGGACTAGACAAGAGCAGTACTTC; CDR3: CASSPGTRQEQYF
V: TRBV19; J: TRBJ2-1; D: -; size: -; DNA: TGTGCCAGTATTAACAGATTGAATGAGCAGTTCTTC; CDR3: CASINRLNEQFF
V: TRBV7-9; J: TRBJ1-2; D: TRBD1; size: few; DNA: TGTGCCAGCAGCCGACAGGGATCCAACTATGGCTACACCTTC; CDR3: CASSRQGSNYGYTF
V: TRBV7-2; J: TRBJ2-3; D: -; size: -; DNA: TGTGCCAGCAGCTTATTGCGGGATACGCAGTATTTT; CDR3: CASSLLRDTQYF
V: TRBV7-9; J: TRBJ1-6; D: -; size: few; DNA: TGTGCCAGCAGTCCTGGAGGGCGGTATAATTCACCCCTCCACTTT; CDR3: CASSPGGRYNSPLHF
V: TRBV20-1; J: TRBJ2-7; D: TRBD2; size: -; DNA: TGCAGTGCTAGTAGATCGCGACTAGCGGGTTACGAGCAGTACTTC; CDR3: CSASRSRLAGYEQYF
V: TRBV5-1; J: TRBJ2-7; D: -; size: -; DNA: TGCGCCAGCAGCTTGGATGGCGGACACTACGAGCAGTACTTC; CDR3: CASSLDGGHYEQYF
V: TRBV2; J: TRBJ1-5; D: -; size: -; DNA: TGTGCCAGCGGGGACATCATCGGCAATCAGCCCCAGCATTTT; CDR3: CASGDIIGNQPQHF
V: TRBV2; J: TRBJ2-7; D: -; size: -; DNA: TGTGCCAGCAGTGAAGGGCAAAAGCAGTACTTC; CDR3: CASSEGQKQYF
V: TRBV28; J: TRBJ2-7; D: TRBD2; size: -; DNA: TGTGCCAGCAGTTTAACTAGCGAGGCCTACGAGCAGTACTTC; CDR3: CASSLTSEAYEQYF
V: TRBV18; J: TRBJ2-7; D: TRBD2; size: -; DNA: TGTGCCAGCTCACGGACTAGCGGGACCTACGAGCAGTACTTC; CDR3: CASSRTSGTYEQYF
V: TRBV19; J: TRBJ1-5; D: -; size: -; DNA: TGTGCCAGTACTCAGGGGTCAAGCAATCAGCCCCAGCATTTT; CDR3: CASTQGSSNQPQHF
V: TRBV28; J: TRBJ2-7; D: TRBD2; size: -; DNA: TGTGCCAGCCGACTAGCGGGAGAATATTACGAGCAGTACTTC; CDR3: CASRLAGEYYEQYF
V: TRBV29-1; J: TRBJ2-1; D: -; size: -; DNA: TGCAGCGTCCCAGTTGGGAGCTCCTACAATGAGCAGTTCTTC; CDR3: CSVPVGSSYNEQFF
V: TRBV3-1/TRBV3-2; J: TRBJ2-1; D: -; size: -; DNA: TGTGCCAGCAGCCAGGGGACTGGTCCCGTGGAGCAGTTCTTC; CDR3: CASSQGTGPVEQFF
V: TRBV15; J: TRBJ1-1; D: TRBD1; size: -; DNA: TGTGCCACCACCAAGGGGATGACAGGGATTAACACTGAAGCTTTCTTT; CDR3: CATTKGMTGINTEAFF
V: TRBV11-3; J: TRBJ2-1; D: TRBD2; size: -; DNA: TGTGCCAGCAGCTTATACACTAGCGGGAGCCAGGAGCAGTTCTTC; CDR3: CASSLYTSGSQEQFF
V: TRBV6-2/TRBV6-3; J: TRBJ2-1; D: TRBD2; size: -; DNA: TGTGCCAGCAGTTTAACTAGCGGGAGGGTACCCGAGCAGTTCTTC; CDR3: CASSLTSGRVPEQFF
V: TRBV6-5; J: TRBJ1-6; D: -; size: -; DNA: TGTGCCAGCAGTTATTCGGGAAACACCTATAATTCACCCCTCCACTTT; CDR3: CASSYSGNTYNSPLHF
V: TRBV24-1; J: TRBJ1-5; D: -; size: few; DNA: TGTGCCACCAGTGATCGTAATCAGCCCCAGCATTTT; CDR3: CATSDRNQPQHF
V: TRBV10-3; J: TRBJ1-2; D: -; size: -; DNA: TGTGCCATCAGTGAGGAACGGAACTATGGCTACACCTTC; CDR3: CAISEERNYGYTF
V: TRBV29-1; J: TRBJ2-5; D: -; size: -; DNA: TGCAGCGTTGGCTCCGGGAATCAAGAGACCCAGTACTTC; CDR3: CSVGSGNQETQYF
V: TRBV6-2/TRBV6-3; J: TRBJ2-3; D: TRBD2; size: -; DNA: TGTGCCAGCAGTTACCCTAGCGGGAGCGTTGGCACAGATACGCAGTATTTT; CDR3: CASSYPSGSVGTDTQYF